The clone carrying this TCR beta chain was counted once. The sample originates from a study of blood T cell repertoires in COVID-19. Study-wide background: Whether acute or convalescent, the COVID-19 samples came from the United States, Italy and Spain. From T cells, B-cell-depleted T cells, or PBMCs came the material, which was cDNA or gDNA.

As handled by the study authors: Amplification of reference gene primers was used by the study to estimate nucleated cell counts. The table came from immunoSEQ multiplex PCR; TCRdb's copy has only in-frame clones and leaves some out. That table supplies the V and J calls and clone size; D and trimming were determined from the DNA. The sample yields 200,000 to 250,000 clones, approximately 78% seen once. Recruited during active infection, patients (from Seattle) were subsequently followed longitudinally. The receptor's source is a woman aged 80 or over with COVID-19, enrolled during active disease. The sequenced sample was peripheral blood.

Here the CDR3 DNA reads TGTGCCAGCAGCGTACGGGGGGAGCGACGGTTAAATGAGCAGTTCTTC. It codes for CASSVRGERRLNEQFF. The V and J genes are TRBV9 and TRBJ2-1; the match to TRBD2 covers 7 bases. The ends lost 1 base at V and 7 bases at J; junction bases unmatched: 11. CDR1 is SGDLS and CDR2 is YYNGEE in the germline V gene. The CDR3 contains 16 residues.